This TCR beta chain was sequenced during a study of OX40 agonist ivuxolimab in advanced cancers. Broadly, across the study: Ivuxolimab, which targeted the costimulatory receptor OX40 (CD134), was an agonistic, fully human IgG2 monoclonal antibody. Intravenous ivuxolimab was administered to patients every 2 weeks at six dose levels: 0.01, 0.1, 0.3, 1.5, 3 and 10 mg/kg. Among the 52 dose-escalation patients, some 20 had hepatocellular carcinoma, around 15 melanoma, 9 renal cell carcinoma and 9 head and neck cancer. A male proportion of around 83% and a mean age of 60 years, ranging from about 20 to 85, were recorded for the dose-escalation cohort. Prior anti-PD-1, anti-PD-L1 or anti-CTLA-4 therapy was permitted, and checkpoint inhibitors had been received by about 44% of dose-escalation patients. Partial responses occurred in three dose-escalation patients: two with cutaneous melanoma and one with hepatocellular carcinoma. Peripheral TCRbeta sequencing was intended to test whether TCR sequence diversity was altered and clonal T-cell expansion was caused by ivuxolimab. The paper covers the monotherapy dose-escalation part of the phase I ivuxolimab trial, which included N of about 50 patients.

Genomic DNA was isolated from the sorted cells so that the TCRbeta CDR3 region could be sequenced. The immunoSEQ Assay was used for sequencing of TCRbeta CDR3 regions. Here the immuneACCESS table is served through TCRdb, limited to in-frame sequences with V and J called. Missing clones are a known gap in these copies; in checked studies unresolved V genes cover under half, and the rest lacks a known reason. The sample table holds about 86,000 clones, of which roughly nine tenths were seen once. Under 0.25% of the sample belongs to the ten largest clones. Study-wide findings and limitations: In partial responders in the 0.1-3.0 mg/kg groups, normalized peripheral clonal expansion was found to be among the lowest, especially among CD8+ T cells. The antigen specificity of the peripheral T cells that underwent clonal expansion was not determined. Low levels of normalized T-cell clonal expansion were also seen in some patients who did not respond. After ivuxolimab, CD8+ T cells had more expanded clones than CD4+ T cells on average. Clonal expansion of both CD4+ and CD8+ blood T cells was observed from baseline to week 6 at doses 0.1 to 3.0 mg/kg.

The CDR3, cysteine through phenylalanine, is 12 amino acids long. The entry retains the CDR3 DNA only, 36 bases that are in frame from base 1. CDR1 and CDR2 were assigned from the germline V gene (reference sequence) as MNHNY and SVGAGI. A distance of 13 bases separates the germline ends of V and J, which lose 9 bases and 5 bases respectively. Patients with autoimmune disease history or receiving systemic immunosuppression were excluded from the trial. Peripheral blood for TCR sequencing was collected from all dose cohorts at baseline, on cycle 4 day 1, and on cycle 7 day 1. The samples were taken from a phase I, first-in-human, multicenter, open-label dose-escalation trial of ivuxolimab. Adults with locally advanced or metastatic melanoma, renal cell carcinoma, hepatocellular carcinoma or head and neck squamous cell carcinoma were enrolled in the trial. Before TCR sequencing, CD4+ T cells and CD8+ T cells were sorted from peripheral blood as separate populations.

This clone turned up a few times. Its specific antigen is unknown. No much larger clonotype is one base removed from it; base qualities were not supplied. The receptor chain draws on TRBV6-6 and TRBJ2-5, and TRBD2 may be the D gene, going by 6 matching bases. This clonotype was sampled from an adult with an advanced solid tumor such as melanoma, head and neck, liver or kidney cancer. Sample: CD4+ or CD8+ T cells sorted from blood, taken in a trial of the OX40 agonist ivuxolimab. The nucleotide sequence is given as TGTGCCAGTCGGTACGGAGGGGAGACCCAGTACTTC. Its amino acids are CASRYGGETQYF.